Each of the 4 T cell receptor beta chains below was sequenced from the same sample in a study of OX40 agonist ivuxolimab in advanced cancers. Library creation used the immunoSEQ multiplex PCR assay. TCRdb retrieved this table from immuneACCESS and kept in-frame rearrangements only. Not all clones are present; in checked studies, unresolved V genes account for under half, and no reason is known for the remainder. The sample table contains around 18,000 clones; only one count was recorded for 80% to 90% of them. The top ten constitute around 29% of the sample. Sample: CD4+ or CD8+ T cells sorted from blood, taken in a trial of the OX40 agonist ivuxolimab. These receptors originate from an adult with an advanced solid tumor such as melanoma, head and neck, liver or kidney cancer.

This clone was seen only a few times. The chain couples TRBV7-9 to TRBJ2-1, with 9 bases lining up with TRBD1. Per germline, CDR1 SEHNR and CDR2 FQNEAQ (reference sequence). The CDR3 totals 15 residues. V lost 3 bases, J lost 4 bases, and 4 bases stayed unmatched. This CDR3 reads CASSFTGGQYNEQFF. The CDR3 nucleotides read TGTGCCAGCAGCTTCACAGGGGGCCAGTACAATGAGCAGTTCTTC.

The chain recombines TRBV11-3 with TRBJ2-3; TRBD2 agrees at 8 bases. The germline gives CDR1 SGHNT, CDR2 YENEEA. This CDR3 contains 13 residues. Germline trimming cut 8 bases from V and 5 bases from J; bases unmatched to any gene: 6. The chain's CDR3 is CASGREVVDTQYF. The CDR3, as DNA: TGTGCCAGCGGGCGGGAGGTCGTAGATACGCAGTATTTT.

This clone was counted a single time. The chain has TRBV6-6 and TRBJ2-1; TRBD2 agrees at 7 bases. The germline gives CDR1 MNHNY, CDR2 SVGAGI (reference sequence). This CDR3 region has 14 residues. V was clipped by 9 bases and J by 3 bases; unmatched bases: 8. This CDR3 is CASLEPGGYNEQFF. The CDR3 region has the DNA TGTGCCAGTCTCGAGCCGGGAGGCTACAATGAGCAGTTCTTC.

The genes are TRBV27 and TRBJ2-1; D perhaps matches TRBD2 (5 bases). Between the trimmed V and J ends, which lost 4 bases and 4 bases, there was a span of 11 bases. Per germline, CDR1 MNHEY and CDR2 SMNVEV (reference sequence). This CDR3 has 14 amino acids. The CDR3 is CASSYGLLYNEQFF. Here the CDR3 DNA reads TGTGCCAGCAGTTATGGACTCTTATACAATGAGCAGTTCTTC.